The present T cell receptor (beta chain) was sequenced within a study of T-cell reconstitution after alpha-beta-depleted transplantation in children. This CDR3 contains 15 residues. Trimming removed 3 bases from V and 7 bases from J, with 16 bases in between. Germline CDR1 SGHTA, CDR2 FQGTGA. Unique molecular identifiers were incorporated when the TCRbeta library was constructed. One entry per CDR3 protein results from TCRdb running MiXCR on the PCR reads. The sample lists more than 400,000 distinct CDR3 sequences, 43% occurring once. The sequence was collected from a girl aged 2 to 10 with aplastic anemia, due to receive a stem cell transplant. This rearrangement joins TRBV7-3 to TRBJ2-1; D is unclear. The specimen was PBMCs, collected before TCRalphabeta/CD19-depleted stem cell transplant. This CDR3 is CASSLHFLEGNEQFF. The CDR3 bases are TGTGCCAGCAGCTTGCACTTCTTGGAAGGGAATGAGCAGTTCTTC.